This entry lists 27 T cell receptor beta chains sequenced from one sample in a study of cytomegalovirus exposure and HLA in healthy donors. Using immunoSEQ multiplex PCR, the repertoire was profiled, and TCRdb retains in-frame clones only, with some absent. The sample has approximately 280,000 clones, roughly 90% seen once. Sequencing input: PBMCs. The receptors originated from a woman aged 18-35 years in good health and CMV-seronegative.

V gene TRBV6-1 combines with J gene TRBJ2-2, with a possible D match to TRBD2 (5 bases). Deletions cut 3 bases from V and 16 bases from J, with 18 bases between. Germline loops: CDR1 MNHNS, CDR2 SASEGT. CDR3 length equals 13 residues. The CDR3 region is CASSEEAFGTPFF. CDR3 bases: TGTGCCAGCAGTGAGGAGGCTTTTGGTACTCCGTTTTTT.

The chain joins TRBV28 to TRBJ1-1, with D possibly being TRBD1 (5 bases). The germline gives CDR1 MDHEN, CDR2 SYDVKM. Trimming removed 3 bases at V and 5 bases at J, with 13 bases between. This CDR3 comprises 14 residues. Written as DNA, the CDR3 is TGTGCCAGCAGTTTGGCGGGGGGAGAGACTGAAGCTTTCTTT. Translated: CASSLAGGETEAFF. The full variable domain, rest sourced from reference TRBV28 and TRBJ1-1, is DVKVTQSSRYLVKRTGEKVFLECVQDMDHENMFWYRQDPGLGLRLIYFSYDVKMKEKGDIPEGYSVSREKKERFSLILESASTNQTSMYLCASSLAGGETEAFFGQGTRLTVV.

This chain links TRBV9 with TRBJ2-2; a possible D gene is TRBD2 (5 bases). The V gene's germline CDR1 is SGDLS and CDR2 YYNGEE. Trimming took off 2 bases at V and 0 bases at J, with 8 bases between the two ends. CDR3 length equals 15 residues. The CDR3 nucleotides read TGTGCCAGCAGCGTCGACTATGCGAACACCGGGGAGCTGTTTTTT. It encodes CASSVDYANTGELFF.

V and J are TRBV2 and TRBJ2-3; 11 positions match TRBD2. The CDR3 length is 16 residues. Trimming removed 4 bases from V and 8 bases from J; junction bases left unmatched: 11. Germline V gives CDR1 SNHLY, CDR2 FYNNEI. CDR3 coding DNA: TGTGCCAGCAGTGCACTAGCGGGAGCAGATCTTAGTACGCAGTATTTT. Translating it yields CASSALAGADLSTQYF.

The chain carries TRBV6-6 and TRBJ1-2; a weak D match, TRBD1 (5 bases). Germline CDR1 and CDR2: MNHNY and SVGAGI (reference sequence). The CDR3 is 14 amino acids. V lost 11 bases and J lost 0, with 16 bases in between. The CDR3 DNA is TGTGCCGGATCGGAAGGAGGGGCTAACTATGGCTACACCTTC. It codes for CAGSEGGANYGYTF.

The CDR3 nucleotides read TGTGCCTGGAGTGAACTAATCGGTTCCTACGAGCAGTACTTC. As protein: CAWSELIGSYEQYF. The chain couples TRBV30 to TRBJ2-7; D ambiguous. The CDR3 totals 14 residues. CDR1 and CDR2 (germline): GTSNPN, SVGIG (reference sequence). The V end lost 1 base, the J end lost 1 base, and 11 bases lay between the germline ends.

The rearrangement joins TRBV7-2 to TRBJ2-3, with TRBD2 as a possible D gene (6 bases). V shed 1 base and J shed 2 bases, with 16 bases lying between them. The CDR3 is 17 amino acids. Germline CDR1 reads SGHTA; CDR2 reads FQGNSA. The CDR3 loop reads CASSLGSGVLYTDTQYF. The CDR3 coding sequence is TGTGCCAGCAGCTTAGGGTCGGGAGTGCTCTACACAGATACGCAGTATTTT.

The chain is built from TRBV27 and TRBJ2-7; 8 nucleotides align to TRBD2. The CDR3 is 16 residues long. V shed 4 bases, J shed 2 bases, and the junction held 10 bases outside the gene matches. Germline V gives CDR1 MNHEY, CDR2 SMNVEV (reference sequence). CDR3 nucleotide sequence: TGTGCCAGCAGTTCCCCCGGGGGGGGTACCCCCTACGAGCAGTACTTC. As protein: CASSSPGGGTPYEQYF.

The chain links TRBV5-1 to TRBJ2-1, with 9 positions matching TRBD2. This CDR3 comprises 14 residues. V gave up 3 bases and J gave up 8 bases; unmatched junction bases: 6. Germline V CDR1 and CDR2: SGHRS, YFSETQ. The CDR3 coding sequence is TGCGCCAGCAGCTCGAGACTAGCGGCCGATGAGCAGTTCTTC. Translating it yields CASSSRLAADEQFF.

The rearrangement uses TRBV13 and TRBJ2-1, with 11 positions matching TRBD2. Germline CDR1 reads PRHDT; CDR2 reads FYEKMQ (reference sequence). CDR3 size: 16 residues. With V trimmed by 0 bases and J by 7 bases, 5 bases remained unmatched. The DNA for the CDR3 is TGTGCCAGCAGCTTAGGGACTAGCGGGATTAGTAATGAGCAGTTCTTC. This gives the protein CASSLGTSGISNEQFF.

V usage is TRBV7-9 and J usage is TRBJ1-1; D gene ambiguous. This CDR3 region has 15 residues. Looked up from germline, CDR1 is SEHNR and CDR2 is FQNEAQ (reference sequence). The ends were cut back, 4 bases at V and 2 bases at J, with 14 bases in the middle. The CDR3 DNA is TGTGCCAGCAGCTCCCCGAGACTTTCCAACACTGAAGCTTTCTTT. Protein product: CASSSPRLSNTEAFF.

CDR3 bases: TGTGCCAGCAGTTTATCGGTGGGGCCCAGCTCCTACAATGAGCAGTTCTTC. Residues: CASSLSVGPSSYNEQFF. The chain employs TRBV28 and TRBJ2-1, with D possibly TRBD1 on 5 matching bases. CDR3 length: 17 amino acids. Trimming took 1 base from V and 0 from J, leaving 13 bases between them. Germline CDR1 and CDR2: MDHEN and SYDVKM.

This clone has just one count. V gene TRBV19 combines with J gene TRBJ2-2; no definite D call. CDR3 length equals 17 residues. The germline V gene encodes CDR1 LNHDA and CDR2 SQIVND (reference sequence). Trimming left V 4 bases short and J 0 bases short, with 15 bases between. The CDR3 here is CASSSRFGQANTGELFF. In DNA, the CDR3 is TGTGCCAGTAGTAGCCGATTTGGGCAGGCGAACACCGGGGAGCTGTTTTTT. The variable domain in full, completed from reference TRBV19 and TRBJ2-2, reads DGGITQSPKYLFRKEGQNVTLSCEQNLNHDAMYWYRQDPGQGLRLIYYSQIVNDFQKGDIAEGYSVSREKKESFPLTVTSAQKNPTAFYLCASSSRFGQANTGELFFGEGSRLTVL.

The table lists this clone with a count of one. The chain couples TRBV25-1 to TRBJ2-1; 10 bases agree with TRBD1. V lost 8 bases to trimming and J lost 6 bases; unmatched junction nucleotides: 10. Germline assignment: CDR1 MGHDK and CDR2 SYGVNS. The CDR3 consists of 15 residues. The CDR3 protein is CASGRQGALANEQFF. CDR3 in DNA: TGTGCCAGCGGCCGACAGGGGGCCTTGGCCAATGAGCAGTTCTTC.

This chain uses TRBV14 with TRBJ2-1, with 8 bases aligning to TRBD2. After removal of 2 bases from V and 5 bases from J, the junction contained 5 bases not matched to a gene. The CDR3 spans 15 residues. From germline, CDR1 is SGHDN and CDR2 FVKESK. CDR3 in amino acids: CASSQLGLGNNEQFF. CDR3 DNA sequence: TGTGCCAGCAGCCAACTGGGACTAGGAAACAATGAGCAGTTCTTC.

The CDR3 sequence is CASSLAGIIQSPLHF. In DNA form, the CDR3 reads TGTGCCAGCAGCTTAGCCGGGATCATCCAATCACCCCTCCACTTT. The rearrangement links TRBV11-2 to TRBJ1-6; D ambiguous. Trimming removed 1 base at V and 10 bases at J, with 14 bases between. Germline loops: CDR1 SGHAT, CDR2 FQNNGV. The CDR3 is 15 amino acids.

This clone showed up just a few times. This chain links TRBV6-4 with TRBJ2-3; 10 positions agree with TRBD1. V lost 2 bases to trimming and J lost 1 base; unmatched junction nucleotides: 0. In germline, CDR1 is MRHNA, CDR2 SNTAGT. The CDR3 totals 15 residues. DNA of the CDR3: TGTGCCAGCAGTGACGGGACAGGGGGCACAGATACGCAGTATTTT. Translated, it gives CASSDGTGGTDTQYF.

V gene TRBV7-8 combines with J gene TRBJ1-5; D might be TRBD1 (6 bases). Germline V lookup: CDR1 SGHVS, CDR2 FQNEAQ. V lost 6 bases and J 7 bases, leaving 19 bases between the germline ends. The CDR3 totals 15 residues. CDR3 in DNA: TGTGCCAGCAGTTTACCTGGGGGCGTTAGCCAGCCCCAGCATTTT. Translated, it gives CASSLPGGVSQPQHF.

The chain uses TRBV11-2 and TRBJ2-1, with D hard to call. V gave up 5 bases and J gave up 9 bases, with 8 bases separating them. Germline V gives CDR1 SGHAT, CDR2 FQNNGV. This CDR3 has 11 residues. CDR3: CASSIKIEQFF. DNA for the CDR3: TGTGCCAGCAGCATAAAAATTGAGCAGTTCTTC.

The chain is built from TRBV21-1 and TRBJ1-2; TRBD1 is taken as the D call from the table, unchecked against the DNA. TRBV21-1 is a pseudogene segment. This CDR3 region has 17 residues. CDR3 bases: TGTGCCAGCAGCGGCGAAGGGGACAGGGTATCGTGCTATGGCTACACCTTC. Residues: CASSGEGDRVSCYGYTF.

The chain is built from TRBV6-5 and TRBJ1-1; D perhaps matches TRBD1 (5 bases). CDR1 is MNHEY, CDR2 SVGAGI, per germline. Trimming removed 2 bases from V and 8 bases from J, with 6 bases in between. This CDR3 comprises 11 residues. CDR3 in amino acids: CASSYRGEAFF. The CDR3 DNA follows: TGTGCCAGCAGTTACCGGGGGGAAGCTTTCTTT.

In this sample, this clone turned up once. The chain combines TRBV9 with TRBJ2-2; 7 bases are a match to TRBD2. With 2 bases clipped from V and 1 base from J, the junction kept 5 bases outside the gene matches. The length of the CDR3 is 16 residues. CDR1 and CDR2 (germline): SGDLS, YYNGEE. CDR3 in amino acids: CASSVGTSVNTGELFF. The CDR3 DNA is TGTGCCAGCAGCGTTGGTACTAGCGTGAACACCGGGGAGCTGTTTTTT.

This chain joins TRBV5-1 and TRBJ2-2; perhaps TRBD2 as D (5 bases). V was pared by 2 bases and J by 4 bases, with 12 bases between. This CDR3 has 15 amino acids. Germline-derived CDR1 and CDR2 are SGHRS and YFSETQ. The CDR3: CASSFTSSGTGELFF. In DNA, the CDR3 is TGCGCCAGCAGCTTTACTAGTTCAGGCACCGGGGAGCTGTTTTTT.

The chain joins TRBV19 to TRBJ2-5; TRBD1 is a possible D gene (6 bases). Germline V gene sequence: CDR1 LNHDA, CDR2 SQIVND (reference sequence). V lost 3 bases, J lost 2 bases, and 7 bases lay in between. The CDR3 consists of 13 residues. Written as DNA, the CDR3 is TGTGCCAGTAGTATTAGGGGGCAAGAGACCCAGTACTTC. Its translation: CASSIRGQETQYF.

This chain joins TRBV30 and TRBJ2-2; D might be TRBD2 (5 bases). Germline V gene data show CDR1 as GTSNPN and CDR2 as SVGIG (reference sequence). V dropped 2 bases and J dropped 6 bases, with 16 bases sitting between them. The CDR3 sequence is 15 residues long. The CDR3 spells CAWSRWGVTPGELFF. The CDR3 DNA reads TGTGCCTGGAGTAGGTGGGGAGTCACCCCCGGGGAGCTGTTTTTT.

The chain joins TRBV6-1 to TRBJ2-3; possible D gene TRBD2, 6 bases. Trimming left V 4 bases short and J 0 bases short, with 14 bases between. Germline values: CDR1 MNHNS, CDR2 SASEGT. The CDR3 extends over 16 amino acids. Written as DNA, the CDR3 is TGTGCCAGCAGTGCCCTTGGGGGGAGTAGCACAGATACGCAGTATTTT. It yields the protein CASSALGGSSTDTQYF.

V and J are TRBV9 and TRBJ1-2; 7 bases are a match to TRBD1. This CDR3 is 15 amino acids long. Germline V gives CDR1 SGDLS, CDR2 YYNGEE. V lost 4 bases, J lost 5 bases, and 11 bases stayed unmatched. The CDR3 DNA reads TGTGCCAGCAGCCCATTTAGACAGGGCAGTTATGGCTACACCTTC. Translation: CASSPFRQGSYGYTF.